These 30 T cell receptor beta chains share one sample of origin, sequenced in a study of cytomegalovirus exposure and HLA in healthy donors. Use of 60 Vbeta and 13 Jbeta primers characterized the PCR. Generated by immunoSEQ multiplex PCR, the TCRdb table keeps only in-frame clones and is missing some. This table holds approximately 69,000 clones, approximately 70% found once. Sequencing used PBMCs. All receptors derive from a man aged 35 to 55 in good health and CMV-seropositive.

V gene TRBV9 combines with J gene TRBJ2-1; tentative D call: TRBD1 (5 bases). The CDR3 consists of 13 residues. V was cut by 1 base and J by 11 bases, with 13 bases left in between. Germline CDR1 is SGDLS and CDR2 is YYNGEE. CDR3 loop: CASSVNQQAKQFF. DNA of the CDR3: TGTGCCAGCAGCGTAAACCAACAGGCCAAGCAGTTCTTC.

The chain joins TRBV4-2 to TRBJ2-1; 8 nucleotides line up with TRBD1. The CDR3 has 16 residues. Germline V CDR1 and CDR2: LGHNA, YNFKEQ. The V and J ends lost 0 bases and 4 bases, in that order; junction bases with no gene match: 5. CDR3 loop: CASSQDGTGGYNEQFF. CDR3 DNA: TGTGCCAGCAGCCAAGATGGCACAGGGGGTTACAATGAGCAGTTCTTC.

This clone appeared a single time. The chain is built from TRBV18 and TRBJ1-1, with D tentatively TRBD1 (5 bases). CDR1 KGHSH and CDR2 LQKENI come from the germline V gene. This CDR3 is 13 amino acids long. Deletions cut 3 bases from V and 8 bases from J, with 13 bases between. The CDR3 DNA reads as TGTGCCAGCTCACCCTACCCGGAGGGGGAAGCTTTCTTT. Protein sequence: CASSPYPEGEAFF.

The J gene is TRBJ2-7, the V gene TRBV11-2; 7 positions agree with TRBD2. Germline CDR1 SGHAT, CDR2 FQNNGV. The CDR3 sequence is 14 residues long. Losses at the gene ends were 6 bases for V and 7 bases for J; bases not matched to a gene: 12. CDR3 in DNA: TGTGCCAGCAGGGCCCCGGGGGGAATCAGGGAGCAGTACTTC. Protein sequence: CASRAPGGIREQYF.

J is TRBJ2-7 and V is TRBV29-1, with a weak D call TRBD2 (7 bases). Between the trimmed V and J ends, which lost 6 bases and 5 bases, there was a span of 20 bases. Germline V gives CDR1 SQVTM, CDR2 ANQGSEA. The CDR3 contains 14 residues. The CDR3 is CSVGRLGGLNEQYF. The DNA for the CDR3 is TGCAGCGTGGGCAGGTTGGGGGGGCTAAACGAGCAGTACTTC.

This clone was detected only a few times. The junction does not match germline at one end; this may be a read error. The V gene is TRBV2, the J gene TRBJ1-2; unclear D gene. Germline V CDR1 and CDR2: SNHLY, FYNNEI. This CDR3 is built from 13 residues. The CDR3 reads CASSERQVYGYAF. The CDR3 DNA sequence: TGTGCCAGCAGTGAGCGTCAGGTTTATGGCTACGCCTTC.

V and J are TRBV7-6 and TRBJ2-5; a weak D match, TRBD1 (6 bases). This CDR3 spans 15 amino acids. CDR1 is SGHVS and CDR2 is FNYEAQ in the germline V gene. Between the trimmed V and J ends, which lost 6 bases and 4 bases, there was a span of 18 bases. The CDR3 is CASSRRGILRETQYF. CDR3 DNA: TGTGCCAGCAGTAGAAGGGGGATTCTTCGAGAGACCCAGTACTTC.

This sequence joins TRBV19 and TRBJ1-2; perhaps TRBD1 as D (5 bases). CDR3 size: 15 residues. V was clipped by 7 bases and J by 5 bases, with 20 bases between them. Per germline, CDR1 LNHDA and CDR2 SQIVND (reference sequence). The DNA of the CDR3 is TGTGCCAGTATCCTCAACGATGGGCAGGGATATGGCTACACCTTC. This encodes CASILNDGQGYGYTF.

This clone was counted a single time. The CDR3 is CASSDRQGSTDTQYF. DNA for the CDR3: TGTGCCAGCAGCGACAGACAGGGTTCTACAGATACGCAGTATTTT. This chain uses TRBV9 with TRBJ2-3, with 7 bases matching TRBD1. CDR3 length equals 15 residues. Germline lookup yields CDR1 SGDLS and CDR2 YYNGEE. The trim removed 3 bases at V and 3 bases at J, leaving 7 bases unmatched.

A word on this clone: This CDR3 is also generated by other DNA sequences in the sample. V is TRBV9 and J is TRBJ1-2; weak D call: TRBD1 (5 bases). CDR1 is SGDLS and CDR2 is YYNGEE in the germline V gene. Trimming removed 3 bases at V and 5 bases at J, with 14 bases between. CDR3 length equals 14 residues. CDR3 sequence reads: CASSEGGDRYGYTF. The CDR3, as DNA: TGTGCCAGCAGCGAGGGAGGGGATCGATATGGCTACACCTTC.

The chain links TRBV4-2 to TRBJ1-5; possibly TRBD1 for D (6 bases). Trimming pared 1 base from V and 6 bases from J, leaving 10 bases between. CDR3 length: 14 amino acids. Per germline, CDR1 LGHNA and CDR2 YNFKEQ. Here the CDR3 DNA reads TGTGCCAGCAGCCAAGGAACCAGGGGTCAGCCCCAGCATTTT. Translation: CASSQGTRGQPQHF.

The gene calls are TRBV6-4 and TRBJ2-1, with D possibly TRBD1 on 5 matching bases. The V end was cut by 8 bases, the J end by 4 bases, with 24 bases between. This CDR3 contains 17 residues. Germline loops: CDR1 MRHNA, CDR2 SNTAGT. The CDR3 nucleotides read TGTGCCAGCCCCTTGACAGCTAACTGTCTGAGGTACAATGAGCAGTTCTTC. The encoded protein is CASPLTANCLRYNEQFF.

The gene calls are TRBV7-2 and TRBJ2-5; no clear D. CDR1 SGHTA and CDR2 FQGNSA come from the germline V gene. CDR3 length equals 13 residues. Trimming removed 5 bases at V and 5 bases at J, with 12 bases between. This CDR3 is CASSRPEVETQYF. The CDR3 DNA is TGTGCCAGCAGCCGCCCCGAGGTGGAGACCCAGTACTTC.

The gene calls are TRBV30 and TRBJ2-7; 8 nucleotides line up with TRBD1. V was clipped by 7 bases and J by 6 bases; unmatched bases: 8. The V gene's germline CDR1 is GTSNPN and CDR2 SVGIG (reference sequence). This CDR3 has 12 amino acids. The CDR3 DNA is TGTGCCTTCCGGACAGGGCGTCTCGAGCAGTACTTC. Its protein product is CAFRTGRLEQYF.

In this sample, this clone turned up once. V and J are TRBV5-1 and TRBJ2-5; D is possibly TRBD1 (6 bases). There are 13 residues in the CDR3. V was pared by 3 bases and J by 5 bases, with 11 bases between. Germline CDR1 reads SGHRS; CDR2 reads YFSETQ. For the CDR3, the DNA is TGCGCCAGCAGCTCCGGACAGTGGGAGACCCAGTACTTC. Amino acids: CASSSGQWETQYF.

The V gene is TRBV6-5, the J gene TRBJ2-4; perhaps TRBD2 as D (5 bases). Germline CDR1 MNHEY, CDR2 SVGAGI. CDR3 length equals 14 residues. V was shortened by 4 bases and J by 5 bases, with 12 bases between the two germline ends. This CDR3 reads CASSLGVGENIQYF. DNA of the CDR3: TGTGCCAGCAGTTTGGGAGTGGGAGAAAACATTCAGTACTTC.

This sequence joins TRBV9 and TRBJ2-1, with a possible D match to TRBD2 (6 bases). Germline CDR1 and CDR2: SGDLS and YYNGEE. There are 15 residues in the CDR3. V was clipped by 3 bases and J by 1 base, with 11 bases between them. The CDR3 region is CASSARLESYNEQFF. DNA of the CDR3: TGTGCCAGCAGCGCAAGACTAGAATCCTACAATGAGCAGTTCTTC.

V is TRBV27 and J is TRBJ1-4; possible D gene TRBD1, 6 bases. Trimming took 6 bases from V and 4 from J, leaving 12 bases between them. CDR3 length: 14 amino acids. The germline V gene encodes CDR1 MNHEY and CDR2 SMNVEV (reference sequence). CDR3 DNA: TGTGCCAGCAGGGCGGGGGCGAGTAATGAAAAACTGTTTTTT. The encoded protein is CASRAGASNEKLFF.

The chain is built from TRBV11-3 and TRBJ1-1; D possibly corresponds to TRBD1 (5 bases). Germline CDR1 is SGHNT and CDR2 is YENEEA. The CDR3 length is 16 residues. Trimming removed 3 bases at V and 3 bases at J, with 17 bases between. In DNA, the CDR3 is TGTGCCAGCAGCTTGGGCACGCGTAGGGACTACACTGAAGCTTTCTTT. Protein: CASSLGTRRDYTEAFF.

This clone was seen a handful of times. The rearrangement links TRBV10-1 to TRBJ2-5; TRBD1 matches 7 bases. Near its end, the DNA agrees better with TRBJ2-7, so the J call may be wrong. Germline V gene data show CDR1 as WNHNN and CDR2 as SYGVQD (reference sequence). The CDR3 has 15 residues. In DNA form, the CDR3 reads TGCGCCAGCAGTGAGAGCCGACAGGGTCTTTACGAGCAGTACTTC. This gives the protein CASSESRQGLYEQYF.

This clone was found a few times. This chain links TRBV6-6 with TRBJ2-1; D may be TRBD2 (6 bases). V was clipped by 2 bases and J by 6 bases, with 14 bases between them. Germline loops: CDR1 MNHNY, CDR2 SVGAGI (reference sequence). The CDR3 spans 15 residues. Written as DNA, the CDR3 is TGTGCCAGCAGTTACGGCGGGGCCACAATCAATGAGCAGTTCTTC. Amino acid sequence: CASSYGGATINEQFF.

This clone has only a few counts. CDR3 nucleotide sequence: TGTGCCAGCAGCTTGGAAGGGGGGGGGACCCAAGAGACCCAGTACTTC. Protein: CASSLEGGGTQETQYF. The chain has TRBV5-4 and TRBJ2-5; TRBD2 might be the D (7 bases). CDR3 length: 16 residues. Germline loops: CDR1 SGHNT, CDR2 YYREEE (reference sequence). V was shortened by 0 bases and J by 1 base, with 13 bases between the two germline ends.

The chain joins TRBV12-5 to TRBJ1-2; no clear D. CDR1 is LGHNT, CDR2 FRNRAP, per germline. Trimming removed 4 bases at V and 8 bases at J, with 14 bases between. The CDR3 runs to 13 residues. The CDR3 DNA is TGTGCTAGTGGTTCGGACTTGAATCGGGGCTACACCTTC. It is translated as CASGSDLNRGYTF. Filled out from reference TRBV12-5 and TRBJ1-2, the complete variable domain reads DARVTQTPRHKVTEMGQEVTMRCQPILGHNTVFWYRQTMMQGLELLAYFRNRAPLDDSGMPKDRFSAEMPDATLATLKIQPSEPRDSAVYFCASGSDLNRGYTFGSGTRLTVV.

This sequence joins TRBV15 and TRBJ2-1; D unclear. The CDR3 extends over 14 amino acids. Between the trimmed V and J ends, which lost 8 bases and 0 bases, there was a span of 11 bases. Germline V gene lookup returns CDR1 LNHNV and CDR2 YYDKDF (reference sequence). Here the CDR3 DNA reads TGTGCCACCGCATTGTCGAGCTCCTACAATGAGCAGTTCTTC. Protein sequence: CATALSSSYNEQFF.

The chain combines TRBV6-1 with TRBJ1-2; no firm D call. Trimming shortened V by 3 bases and J by 8 bases, and 16 bases separated the two germline ends. CDR1 is MNHNS and CDR2 is SASEGT in the germline V gene. This CDR3 is built from 14 residues. CDR3: CASSDPTAREGYTF. The CDR3 DNA reads as TGTGCCAGCAGTGATCCGACGGCTAGAGAGGGCTACACCTTC.

V usage is TRBV7-2 and J usage is TRBJ2-1; TRBD2 matches at 11 bases. V shed 5 bases and J 4 bases; nucleotides not matched to a gene: 7. CDR3 size: 16 residues. Germline-derived CDR1 and CDR2 are SGHTA and FQGNSA. The CDR3 sequence is CASSPEWTSGYNEQFF. CDR3 nucleotide sequence: TGTGCCAGCAGCCCCGAGTGGACTAGCGGGTACAATGAGCAGTTCTTC.

CDR3 DNA sequence: TGTGCCAGTAGTATGGGGGGACAGCGATCTAACTATGGCTACACCTTC. Translated, it gives CASSMGGQRSNYGYTF. This chain joins TRBV19 and TRBJ1-2; 7 bases fit TRBD1. From germline, CDR1 is LNHDA and CDR2 SQIVND (reference sequence). This CDR3 has 16 amino acids. Germline trimming cut 3 bases from V and 0 bases from J; bases unmatched to any gene: 7.

The rearrangement uses TRBV27 and TRBJ2-7; maybe TRBD2 (5 bases). The CDR3 sequence is 16 residues long. The germline CDR1 and CDR2 sequences are MNHEY and SMNVEV (reference sequence). V was trimmed by 5 bases and J by 1 base, leaving 18 bases between them. The CDR3 nucleotides are TGTGCCAGCAGTCCCTTTATGGCCGGGGTTTCCTACGAGCAGTACTTC. It encodes CASSPFMAGVSYEQYF.

J is TRBJ1-5 and V is TRBV19; D gene uncertain. CDR3 length: 15 residues. The V and J ends lost 0 bases and 2 bases respectively, with 8 bases between them. CDR1 is LNHDA, CDR2 SQIVND, per germline (reference sequence). This CDR3 reads CASSIDYGRNQPQHF. The CDR3 DNA sequence: TGTGCCAGTAGTATAGATTACGGTCGCAATCAGCCCCAGCATTTT.

This chain joins TRBV13 and TRBJ2-7, with TRBD1 matching over 7 bases. The CDR3 length is 19 residues. With 0 bases clipped from V and 6 bases from J, the junction kept 20 bases outside the gene matches. Germline loops: CDR1 PRHDT, CDR2 FYEKMQ (reference sequence). CDR3 sequence reads: CASSLGLSDHRGWVAEQYF. The CDR3 coding sequence is TGTGCCAGCAGCTTAGGTCTTTCTGATCACAGGGGATGGGTCGCCGAGCAGTACTTC.